The rows below give T cell receptor beta chains drawn from one sample of a study of T cell changes during pregnancy in multiple sclerosis. Method: immunoSEQ multiplex PCR; TCRdb's copy keeps in-frame clones and lacks some. The sample records around 51,000 clones, 93% being singletons. The material was peripheral blood, obtained in the second trimester of pregnancy. These receptor sequences come from a female donor with multiple sclerosis, enrolled in a pregnancy study. Both conserved end residues are trimmed from each CDR3. The order of the fields is J gene, V gene, clone size, CDR3 protein. Expanded clones are given a class, and other clones once, few, many or no size at all.

j_gene: TRBJ2-1; v_gene: TRBV5-1; abundance: NA; CDR3aa: ASRPSGHPYNEQF
j_gene: TRBJ2-5; v_gene: TRBV7-8; abundance: NA; CDR3aa: ASSLNRGSKETQY
j_gene: TRBJ1-2; v_gene: TRBV9; abundance: NA; CDR3aa: ASSVFPSGGQRGYT
j_gene: TRBJ1-1; v_gene: TRBV6-5; abundance: once; CDR3aa: ASSRALAANTEAF
j_gene: TRBJ2-5; v_gene: TRBV27; abundance: NA; CDR3aa: ASSPLGGEQY
j_gene: TRBJ1-4; v_gene: TRBV4-3; abundance: NA; CDR3aa: ASSQATGQNEKLF
j_gene: TRBJ2-7; v_gene: TRBV5-1; abundance: NA; CDR3aa: ASSSPEATYEQY
j_gene: TRBJ2-4; v_gene: TRBV7-9; abundance: NA; CDR3aa: ASSLRTGELDIQY
j_gene: TRBJ2-1; v_gene: TRBV7-9; abundance: NA; CDR3aa: ASNNRGGPYNEQF
j_gene: TRBJ2-5; v_gene: TRBV7-2; abundance: once; CDR3aa: ASSLARKGAKWETQY
j_gene: TRBJ2-7; v_gene: TRBV11-3; abundance: NA; CDR3aa: ASRGQGVNYEQY
j_gene: TRBJ1-2; v_gene: TRBV6-1; abundance: NA; CDR3aa: ASSEEVRGFYGYT
j_gene: NA; v_gene: TRBV28; abundance: NA; CDR3aa: ASSILGGVNEQY
j_gene: TRBJ1-2; v_gene: TRBV18; abundance: NA; CDR3aa: ASSPLVTGETYGYT
j_gene: TRBJ2-1; v_gene: TRBV5-1; abundance: NA; CDR3aa: ASSPTAAGAPNEQF
j_gene: TRBJ1-6; v_gene: TRBV5-4; abundance: NA; CDR3aa: ASSQTGGNSPLH
j_gene: TRBJ2-1; v_gene: TRBV11-1; abundance: NA; CDR3aa: ASSTRTSGSNEQF
j_gene: TRBJ2-7; v_gene: TRBV11-2; abundance: NA; CDR3aa: ASTRLGGDRSYEQY
j_gene: TRBJ2-7; v_gene: TRBV7-8; abundance: few; CDR3aa: ASSLRRPGSSSYEQY
j_gene: TRBJ2-5; v_gene: TRBV4-2; abundance: NA; CDR3aa: ASSQGVGSTQTQY